These 3 T cell receptor beta chains share one sample of origin, sequenced in a study of long-term antiretroviral therapy in people with HIV (dated by TCRdb to 2022 to 2024). The immunoSEQ hsTCRB v3.0 assay was used at survey level resolution to sequence the TRB variable region. TCRdb provides this immuneACCESS table in a form limited to in-frame rearrangements. Some clones are lacking; in checked studies, under half of them reflect an unresolved V gene, and why the rest are absent is not known. In all, the sample holds about 7,100 clones, and 73% of those were seen once. About 30% of the sample goes to the ten largest clones. Here the sequenced sample was unsorted PBMCs, taken 0.2 years after starting antiretroviral therapy. Every receptor here comes from a man aged 35 to 55 with HIV.

This clone was seen a few times. The chain combines TRBV6-1 with TRBJ1-5, with 9 bases aligning to TRBD1. CDR1 and CDR2 from the germline V gene are MNHNS and SASEGT. Trimming at V came to 6 bases and at J to 6 bases, leaving 6 bases not matched to a gene. This CDR3 is 14 amino acids long. CDR3 in amino acids: CASSLTGGSQPQHF. CDR3 DNA sequence: TGTGCCAGCAGCCTGACAGGGGGATCTCAGCCCCAGCATTTT.

The V and J genes are TRBV7-8 and TRBJ1-2, with D perhaps TRBD1 (5 bases). The CDR3 runs 13 residues. V lost 1 base and J 4 bases, leaving 7 bases between the germline ends. Germline V gives CDR1 SGHVS, CDR2 FQNEAQ. CDR3 protein: CASSLGDSYGYTF. In DNA, the CDR3 is TGTGCCAGCAGCTTAGGCGACAGCTATGGCTACACCTTC.

The genes are TRBV9 and TRBJ1-1; weak D call: TRBD1 (5 bases). Trimming shortened V by 4 bases and J by 7 bases, and 17 bases separated the two germline ends. The CDR3 extends over 14 amino acids. Germline V CDR1 and CDR2: SGDLS, YYNGEE. The CDR3 sequence is CASSILTGTYEAFF. The CDR3 DNA reads as TGTGCCAGCAGCATCCTGACCGGGACCTATGAAGCTTTCTTT.